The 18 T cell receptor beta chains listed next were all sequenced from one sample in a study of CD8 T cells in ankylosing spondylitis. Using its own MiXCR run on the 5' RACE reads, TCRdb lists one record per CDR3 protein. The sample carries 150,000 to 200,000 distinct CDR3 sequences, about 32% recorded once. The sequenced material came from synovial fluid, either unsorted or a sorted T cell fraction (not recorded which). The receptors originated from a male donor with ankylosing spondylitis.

DNA of the CDR3: TGCAGCGCCCCTGGGGGGGGGCTACAAGAGACCCAGTACTTC. Its translation: CSAPGGGLQETQYF. The chain links TRBV29-1 to TRBJ2-5, with a tentative D call TRBD2 (7 bases). V lost 7 bases, J lost 2 bases, and 17 bases lay in between. There are 14 residues in the CDR3. The germline gives CDR1 SQVTM, CDR2 ANQGSEA.

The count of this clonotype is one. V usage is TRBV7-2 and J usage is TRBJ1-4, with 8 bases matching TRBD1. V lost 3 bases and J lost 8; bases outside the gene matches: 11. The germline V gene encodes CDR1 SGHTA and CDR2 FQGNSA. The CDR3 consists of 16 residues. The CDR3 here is CASSFLMTGVGEKLFF. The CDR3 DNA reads TGTGCCAGCAGCTTCCTTATGACAGGGGTAGGGGAAAAACTGTTTTTT.

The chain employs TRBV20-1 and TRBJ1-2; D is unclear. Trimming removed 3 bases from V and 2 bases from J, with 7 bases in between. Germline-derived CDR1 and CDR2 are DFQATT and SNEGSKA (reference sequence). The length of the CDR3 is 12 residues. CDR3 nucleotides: TGCAGTGCTAGGCTGCCAAACTATGGCTACACCTTC. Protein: CSARLPNYGYTF.

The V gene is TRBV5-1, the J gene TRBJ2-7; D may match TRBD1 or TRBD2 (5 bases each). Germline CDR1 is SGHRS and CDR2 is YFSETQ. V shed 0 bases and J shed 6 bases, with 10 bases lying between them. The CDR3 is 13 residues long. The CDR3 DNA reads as TGCGCCAGCAGCTTGGCCGACGGGGCCGAGCAGTACTTC. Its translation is CASSLADGAEQYF.

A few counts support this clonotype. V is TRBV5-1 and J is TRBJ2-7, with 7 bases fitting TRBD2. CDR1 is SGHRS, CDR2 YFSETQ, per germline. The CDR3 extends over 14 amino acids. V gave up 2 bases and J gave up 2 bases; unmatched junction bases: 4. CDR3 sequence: CASSFAGDPYEQYF. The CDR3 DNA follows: TGCGCCAGCAGCTTCGCGGGAGACCCCTACGAGCAGTACTTC.

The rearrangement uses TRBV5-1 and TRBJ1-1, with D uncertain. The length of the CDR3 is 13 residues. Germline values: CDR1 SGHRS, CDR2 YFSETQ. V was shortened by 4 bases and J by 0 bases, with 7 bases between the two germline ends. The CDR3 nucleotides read TGCGCCAGCAGCCGGACCTTGAACACTGAAGCTTTCTTT. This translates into CASSRTLNTEAFF.

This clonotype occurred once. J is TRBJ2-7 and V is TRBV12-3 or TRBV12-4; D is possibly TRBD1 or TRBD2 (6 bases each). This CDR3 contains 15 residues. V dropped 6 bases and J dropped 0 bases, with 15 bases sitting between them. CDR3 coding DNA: TGTGCCAGCAGGGTAGGGGGGAAGAGCTCCTACGAGCAGTACTTC. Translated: CASRVGGKSSYEQYF.

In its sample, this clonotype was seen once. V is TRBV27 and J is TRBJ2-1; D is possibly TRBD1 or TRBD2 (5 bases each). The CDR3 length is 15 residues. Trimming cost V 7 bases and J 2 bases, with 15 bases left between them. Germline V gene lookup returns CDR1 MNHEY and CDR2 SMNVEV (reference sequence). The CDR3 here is CASNEGTGAYNEQFF. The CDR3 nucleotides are TGTGCCAGCAACGAAGGGACGGGTGCCTACAATGAGCAGTTCTTC.

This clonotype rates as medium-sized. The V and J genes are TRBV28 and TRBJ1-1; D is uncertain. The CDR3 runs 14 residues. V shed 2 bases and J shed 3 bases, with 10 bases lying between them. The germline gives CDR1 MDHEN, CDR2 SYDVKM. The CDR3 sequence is CASSLGGSDTEAFF. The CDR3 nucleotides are TGTGCCAGCAGTTTAGGAGGGAGCGACACTGAAGCTTTCTTT.

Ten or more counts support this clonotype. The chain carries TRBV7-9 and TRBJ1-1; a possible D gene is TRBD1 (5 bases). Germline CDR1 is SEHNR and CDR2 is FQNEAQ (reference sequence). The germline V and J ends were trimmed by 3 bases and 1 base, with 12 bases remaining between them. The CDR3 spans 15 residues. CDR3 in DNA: TGTGCCAGCAGCTTTTCGGGGGGTGGGAACACTGAAGCTTTCTTT. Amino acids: CASSFSGGGNTEAFF.

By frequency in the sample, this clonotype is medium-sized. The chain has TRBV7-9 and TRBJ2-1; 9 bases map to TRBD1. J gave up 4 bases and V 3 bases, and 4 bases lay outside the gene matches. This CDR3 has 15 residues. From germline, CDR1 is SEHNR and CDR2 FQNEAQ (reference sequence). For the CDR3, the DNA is TGTGCCAGCAGCTTGACAGGGGGACCATACAATGAGCAGTTCTTC. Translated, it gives CASSLTGGPYNEQFF.

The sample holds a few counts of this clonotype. In nucleotides, the CDR3 is TGTGCCAGCAGTAGACCGGACAGAGGGGATTATAGCAATCAGCCCCAGCATTTT. This translates into CASSRPDRGDYSNQPQHF. The chain recombines TRBV2 with TRBJ1-5, with D maybe TRBD1 (6 bases). Per germline, CDR1 SNHLY and CDR2 FYNNEI. The germline V and J ends were trimmed by 5 bases and 0 bases, with 20 bases remaining between them. The CDR3 length is 18 residues.

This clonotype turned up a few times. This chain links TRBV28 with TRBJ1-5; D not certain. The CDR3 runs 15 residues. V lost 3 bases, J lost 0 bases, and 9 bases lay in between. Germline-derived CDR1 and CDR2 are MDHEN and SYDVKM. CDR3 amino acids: CASSLREGSNQPQHF. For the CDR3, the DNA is TGTGCCAGCAGTTTGAGGGAAGGTAGCAATCAGCCCCAGCATTTT.

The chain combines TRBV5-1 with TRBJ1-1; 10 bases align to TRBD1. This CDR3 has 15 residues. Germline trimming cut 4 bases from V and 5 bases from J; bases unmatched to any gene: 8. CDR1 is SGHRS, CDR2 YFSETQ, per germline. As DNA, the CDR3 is TGCGCCAGCAGCCTGGGGACAGGGGTTGGGACTGAAGCTTTCTTT. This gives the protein CASSLGTGVGTEAFF.

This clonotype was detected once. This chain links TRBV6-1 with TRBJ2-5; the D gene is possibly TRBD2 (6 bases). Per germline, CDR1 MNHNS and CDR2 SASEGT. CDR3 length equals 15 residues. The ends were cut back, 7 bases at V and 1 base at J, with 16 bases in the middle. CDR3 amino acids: CASKIAANSQETQYF. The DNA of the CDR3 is TGTGCCAGCAAAATAGCGGCTAATTCCCAAGAGACCCAGTACTTC.

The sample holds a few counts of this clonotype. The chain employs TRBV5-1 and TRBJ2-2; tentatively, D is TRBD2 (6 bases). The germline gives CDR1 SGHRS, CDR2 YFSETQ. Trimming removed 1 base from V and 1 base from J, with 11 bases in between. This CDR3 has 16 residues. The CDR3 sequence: CASSLRQGLNTGELFF. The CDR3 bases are TGCGCCAGCAGCTTGAGGCAGGGACTGAACACCGGGGAGCTGTTTTTT.

Here the CDR3 DNA reads TGTGCCAGCAAGGTGGGGGAGACCCAGTACTTC. Its translation is CASKVGETQYF. The chain combines TRBV12-3 or TRBV12-4 with TRBJ2-5; D call uncertain. V lost 7 bases, J lost 5 bases, and 8 bases lay in between. The CDR3 covers 11 residues.

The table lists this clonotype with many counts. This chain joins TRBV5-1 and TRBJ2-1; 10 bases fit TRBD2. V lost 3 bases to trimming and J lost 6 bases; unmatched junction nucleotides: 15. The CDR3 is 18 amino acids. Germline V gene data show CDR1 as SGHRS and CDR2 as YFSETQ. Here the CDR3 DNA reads TGCGCCAGCAGCTCCCGGACTAGCGGTGGGGGGTCTTCCAATGAGCAGTTCTTC. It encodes CASSSRTSGGGSSNEQFF.